A selection of T cell receptor beta chains follows, all from one sample in a study of cytomegalovirus exposure and HLA in healthy donors. TCRdb's table, derived via immunoSEQ multiplex PCR, lists solely in-frame clones and lacks some. The sample lists 63,000 or so clones; around 79% were seen once. Sequenced sample: PBMCs. The source of these receptors is a woman aged 25-40 years in good health and CMV-seropositive. Each CDR3 is given with its conserved first and last residue. D genes are given only for firm matches. Size tells how often a clone was seen (once, few, many) or the class of an expanded clone, and some rows leave it out.

V: TRBV18; J: TRBJ1-4; size: few; D: TRBD1; CDR3: CASSPETSRDREKGLFF; DNA: TGTGCCAGCTCACCAGAAACGTCCCGGGACAGGGAGAAGGGACTGTTTTTT
V: TRBV7-6; J: TRBJ2-7; size: NA; D: NA; CDR3: CASSLELRGGYYEQYF; DNA: TGTGCCAGCAGCTTAGAGCTAAGGGGGGGGTACTACGAGCAGTACTTC
V: TRBV4-2; J: TRBJ2-2; size: medium-sized; D: TRBD1; CDR3: CASSHETGASGELFF; DNA: TGTGCCAGCAGCCATGAAACAGGGGCGTCCGGGGAGCTGTTTTTT
V: TRBV5-4; J: TRBJ2-1; size: NA; D: NA; CDR3: CASSLLADDNEQFF; DNA: TGTGCCAGCAGCTTGCTAGCAGACGACAATGAGCAGTTCTTC
V: TRBV7-8; J: TRBJ1-5; size: few; D: NA; CDR3: CASSLQNNQPQHF; DNA: TGTGCCAGCAGCTTACAGAACAATCAGCCCCAGCATTTT
V: TRBV6-5; J: TRBJ1-5; size: NA; D: TRBD1; CDR3: CASSSGTGGISTQHF; DNA: TGTGCCAGCAGTTCAGGGACAGGGGGTATTTCAACCCAGCATTTT
V: TRBV7-2; J: TRBJ2-7; size: NA; D: NA; CDR3: CASSLGVLAGRVYEQYF; DNA: TGTGCCAGCAGCTTAGGTGTCCTAGCCGGGAGAGTTTACGAGCAGTACTTC
V: TRBV7-9; J: TRBJ1-3; size: NA; D: NA; CDR3: CASSLEGFSSGNTIYF; DNA: TGTGCCAGCAGCTTGGAGGGCTTCTCATCTGGAAACACCATATATTTT
V: TRBV29-1; J: TRBJ1-1; size: NA; D: NA; CDR3: CSVTLVRGTEAFF; DNA: TGCAGCGTGACCCTTGTCCGGGGGACTGAAGCTTTCTTT
V: TRBV28; J: TRBJ2-7; size: NA; D: TRBD1; CDR3: CASRRTGGTYEQYF; DNA: TGTGCCAGCAGACGGACAGGGGGCACATACGAGCAGTACTTC
V: TRBV30; J: TRBJ2-1; size: NA; D: NA; CDR3: CACAEHHEQFF; DNA: TGTGCCTGTGCCGAGCATCATGAGCAGTTCTTC
V: TRBV28; J: TRBJ1-2; size: NA; D: TRBD1; CDR3: CASSWGTDYGYTF; DNA: TGTGCCAGCAGCTGGGGGACAGACTATGGCTACACCTTC